This is a list of T cell receptor beta chains from one sample in a study of T cells expressing NK-cell markers. From the 5' RACE reads, TCRdb lists one entry per CDR3 protein and no DNA. The listing records over 150,000 distinct CDR3 sequences. Specimen: blood T cells: a sorted CD56 or NKG2C T cell subset, CD4+ or CD8+ T cells, or bulk PBMC T cells (not recorded which). These receptors originate from a man aged 18 to 69 in good health. Both conserved end residues are part of each CDR3. Fields, in order: V gene, J gene, CDR3 protein.

TRBV20-1	TRBJ1-1	CSARSLQGAGDTEAFF
TRBV29-1	TRBJ1-2	CSVAQGAGYGYTF
TRBV15	TRBJ1-1	CATSPWAGSEAFF
TRBV28	TRBJ2-6	CASSFRDNSGANVLTF
TRBV4-2	TRBJ1-6	CASSQDLIVGSPLHF
TRBV27	TRBJ2-2	CASSLSGHRDTGELFF
TRBV5-6	TRBJ2-4	CASSLIIQADIQYF
TRBV11-3	TRBJ1-4	CASSQTGGFDEKLFF
TRBV4-2	TRBJ1-1	CASSQDQIGFIVDTEAFF
TRBV20-1	TRBJ2-3	CSARAPTGLTDTQYF
TRBV19	TRBJ1-1	CASSPHSQPNTEAFF
TRBV4-2	TRBJ1-1	CASSHLRDREAFF
TRBV6-1	TRBJ1-5	CASGDGNQPQHF
TRBV15	TRBJ2-1	CATSGPEDEQFF
TRBV12-3/TRBV12-4	TRBJ2-1	CASGSSHNEQFF